This T cell receptor beta chain stems from a study of technical replicates of blood from a few donors. V lost 8 bases to trimming and J lost 1 base; unmatched junction nucleotides: 1. CDR1 and CDR2 (germline): MNHEY, SVGAGI. The CDR3 loop spans 13 amino acids. TCRdb's copy holds only in-frame clones and misses some; the assay was immunoSEQ multiplex PCR. The table includes around 68,000 clones, about 97% detected once. This TCR was recovered from a human donor in good health. The sample taken for sequencing was T cells isolated from PBMCs. The chain recombines TRBV6-5 with TRBJ2-3, with 9 bases lining up with TRBD1. CDR3 in amino acids: CASYRGRTDTQYF. CDR3 in DNA: TGTGCCAGCTACAGGGGGCGCACAGATACGCAGTATTTT.